The rows below give T cell receptor beta chains drawn from one sample of a study of T cells in tuberculosis. Generated by immunoSEQ multiplex PCR, the TCRdb table keeps only in-frame clones and is missing some. The profile covers tens of thousands of clones, with 90% to 95% appearing a single time and 6.8% taken by the ten largest. Sequenced here: PBMCs, sampled at tuberculosis diagnosis. These receptor sequences come from an adult with tuberculosis. CDR3s include the opening cysteine and the closing phenylalanine or tryptophan. D genes are given only for firm matches. A row's size may be missing; if present it is once, few, many or a size class.

j_call v_call d_call clone_size cdr3_nt cdr3_aa
TRBJ1-2 TRBV5-5 TRBD1 . TGTGCCAGCAGCCTCACAGGGGGTGACAACTATGGCTACACCTTC CASSLTGGDNYGYTF
TRBJ1-2 TRBV19 TRBD1 . TGTGCCAGCCGGGACAGGGAAACTTATGGCTACACCTTC CASRDRETYGYTF
TRBJ1-2 TRBV28 TRBD1 . TGTGCCAGCAGTTTAGGGACAGTCAATTATGGCTACACCTTC CASSLGTVNYGYTF
TRBJ1-2 TRBV2 TRBD1 . TGTGCCAGCAGTTATCGACCGGGACAGGGGGCTCTCTATGGCTACACCTTC CASSYRPGQGALYGYTF
TRBJ2-3 TRBV2 . . TGTGCCAGCAGGGAGCCGGATACGCAGTATTTT CASREPDTQYF
TRBJ2-1 TRBV7-9 TRBD2 . TGTGCCAGCAGCTTAGGTACCGGGACTACCGCTGAGCAGTTCTTC CASSLGTGTTAEQFF
TRBJ2-7 TRBV11-2 . . TGTGCCAGCAGTCAAATTTCCTACGAGCAGTACTTC CASSQISYEQYF
TRBJ1-4 TRBV2 . . TGTGCCAGCGGGGAACAGGGCGGTAATGAAAAACTGTTTTTT CASGEQGGNEKLFF
TRBJ1-3 TRBV11-3 . once TGTGCCAGCAGCTCATCGGGGAGTCCAGGAAACACCATATATTTT CASSSSGSPGNTIYF
TRBJ1-2 TRBV6-5 TRBD1 . TGTGCCAGCATTGGGGGACAGTTCTATGGCTACACCTTC CASIGGQFYGYTF
TRBJ1-5 TRBV2 TRBD1 . TGTGCCAGCAGTGGACCGGGACAGGGGTATCAGCCCCAGCATTTT CASSGPGQGYQPQHF
TRBJ1-1 TRBV19 . . TGTGCCAGTAGTATGGACAACCCGAACACTGAAGCTTTCTTT CASSMDNPNTEAFF
TRBJ2-1 TRBV2 . . TGTGCCAGCAGTGTAGGCTCTCAGGCTGAGCAGTTCTTC CASSVGSQAEQFF
TRBJ1-4 TRBV19 TRBD1 . TGTGCCAGTAGCAGGGGGCTGACTAATGAAAAACTGTTTTTT CASSRGLTNEKLFF
TRBJ2-7 TRBV19 TRBD1 . TGTGCCAGTACCCGGACAGGTTCTACCTACGAGCAGTACTTC CASTRTGSTYEQYF
TRBJ2-1 TRBV13 TRBD2 . TGTGCCAGCAGCCCAAGGGGGGCGGGAGGCTATGAGCAGTTCTTC CASSPRGAGGYEQFF
TRBJ1-1 TRBV27 . . TGTGCCAGCAGTTTATCCAGGGCTAACACTGAAGCTTTCTTT CASSLSRANTEAFF
TRBJ1-2 TRBV5-6 . . TGTGCCAGCAGCTTGTCCGGGGGTGGCTACACCTTC CASSLSGGGYTF
TRBJ1-2 TRBV6-6 . . TGTGCCAGCAGTTACGCCGGGTCTAACTATGGCTACACCTTC CASSYAGSNYGYTF
TRBJ2-7 TRBV29-1 . . TGCAGCGTTGAAGTTCTCGGGACTTACGAGCAGTACTTC CSVEVLGTYEQYF
TRBJ2-3 TRBV13 TRBD1 . TGTGCCAGCAGCCCGCGGGACAGGTGGAGCGATACGCAGTATTTT CASSPRDRWSDTQYF
TRBJ2-7 TRBV6-5 . . TGTGCCAGCAGGAGGGACTCGAGCTCCTACGAGCAGTACTTC CASRRDSSSYEQYF